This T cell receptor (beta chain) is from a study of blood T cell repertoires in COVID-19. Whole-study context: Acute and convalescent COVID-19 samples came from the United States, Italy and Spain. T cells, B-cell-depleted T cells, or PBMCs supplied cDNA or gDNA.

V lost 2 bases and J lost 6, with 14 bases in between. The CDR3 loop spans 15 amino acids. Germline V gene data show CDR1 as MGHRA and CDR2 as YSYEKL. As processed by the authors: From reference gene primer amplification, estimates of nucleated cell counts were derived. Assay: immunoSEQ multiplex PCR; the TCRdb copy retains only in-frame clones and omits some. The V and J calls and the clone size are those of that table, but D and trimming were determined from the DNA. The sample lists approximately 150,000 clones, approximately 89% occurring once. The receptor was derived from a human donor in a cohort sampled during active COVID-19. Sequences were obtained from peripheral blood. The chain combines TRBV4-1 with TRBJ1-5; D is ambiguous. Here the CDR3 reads CASSQYALEGQPQHF. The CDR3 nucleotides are TGCGCCAGCAGCCAATACGCCCTTGAGGGTCAGCCCCAGCATTTT.